The T cell receptor (beta chain) under discussion was sequenced for a study of radiotherapy plus CTLA-4 blockade in lung cancer. Clones were read by immunoSEQ multiplex PCR, and TCRdb kept only the in-frame ones, dropping some. This sample yields about 95,000 clones, of which more than 75% are seen a single time; about 3.5% belongs to the top ten. The CDR3 runs 16 residues. V lost 4 bases to trimming and J lost 6 bases, with 19 bases between them. From germline, CDR1 is SGHNT and CDR2 YYREEE (reference sequence). Material: peripheral blood, obtained from a patient treated with radiotherapy plus ipilimumab. This chain joins TRBV5-4 and TRBJ2-2; possible D gene TRBD2, 6 bases. The TCR comes from a human donor with non-small cell lung cancer who had a partial response to radiotherapy plus ipilimumab. The CDR3 is CASSPPGVRGAGELFF. The CDR3 region has the DNA TGTGCCAGCAGCCCGCCGGGAGTTCGGGGTGCCGGGGAGCTGTTTTTT.